The rows below give T cell receptor beta chains drawn from one sample of a study of graft-versus-host responses after intestinal transplantation. Measured with immunoSEQ multiplex PCR; TCRdb has only the in-frame clones, and not every one. The data show roughly 50,000 clones, about 90% seen once. The material sequenced was PBMCs, taken approximately 660 days after intestinal transplant. The receptor source for this set is a human patient who received an intestinal transplant, so some T cells may come from the graft donor. The CDR3 runs from the conserved cysteine through the conserved F or W.

>.|TRBV4-1
CASSQGLAGRGGLYEQYF
>TRBJ1-2|TRBV9
CASSSTGSHLYGYTF
>TRBJ1-3|TRBV29-1
CSVQGLGSGNTIYF
>TRBJ1-2|TRBV27
CASSLRTGLDGYTF
>TRBJ1-1|TRBV18
CASSPEQIQGSSTEAFF
>TRBJ1-1|TRBV11-3
CASSPRHMNTEAFF
>TRBJ1-6|TRBV11-2
CASSLDWVGSPLHF
>TRBJ1-5|TRBV15
CATSRVGGPQHF
>TRBJ2-7|TRBV6-5
CASSYGHEQYF
>TRBJ2-5|TRBV5-4
CASSLREETQYF
>TRBJ1-2|TRBV6-5
CASSYLYGTGDGYTF
>TRBJ2-2|TRBV5-4
CASTEGAYTGELFF
>TRBJ2-5|TRBV4-1
CASSQGLGKETQYF
>TRBJ1-2|TRBV29-1
CSVGSGIQSNYGYTF
>TRBJ2-5|TRBV11-2
CASSSGTGDRWETQYF
>TRBJ1-4|TRBV5-1
CASSLRWGEGKLFF
>TRBJ1-3|TRBV19
CASSGAGPGNTIYF
>TRBJ2-7|TRBV7-9
CASSLETHEQYF
>TRBJ2-7|TRBV13
CASSPRQRTYEQYF
>TRBJ2-5|TRBV27
CASSPRTQETQYF
>TRBJ1-5|TRBV25-1
CASISQRTGLNQPQHF
>TRBJ1-4|TRBV4-2
CASSQDLYGFVTNEKLFF
>TRBJ1-5|TRBV18
CASSPGQGTINQPQHF
>TRBJ2-7|TRBV11-3
CASRGISDEQYF
>TRBJ1-1|TRBV7-3
CASSLVGTGGEAFF
>TRBJ2-5|TRBV6-5
CASRSTGTSLHF
>TRBJ2-7|TRBV5-4
CASSLGLSSYEQYF
>TRBJ1-2|TRBV7-9
CASSTGVGGYTF
>TRBJ1-5|TRBV6-1
CASISSSYSNQPQHF
>TRBJ2-7|TRBV20-1
CSARTGYEQYF
>TRBJ2-3|TRBV5-1
CASSLVRGGATDTQYF
>TRBJ2-1|TRBV7-8
CASTQGLAGGLSAFF
>TRBJ2-5|TRBV1
CTSSPQRGGQETQYF
>TRBJ1-6|TRBV12-5
CASGLVLSRQDNSPLHF
>TRBJ1-3|TRBV11-3
CASSPGTAGNTIYF
>TRBJ2-7|TRBV2
CASMMGAGGYEQYF
>TRBJ2-1|TRBV2
CASSDAGLAYNEQFF